The rows below give T cell receptor beta chains drawn from one sample of a study of T and B cells in COVID-19 patients. TCRdb recomputed calls from the multiplex PCR reads with MiXCR, one row per CDR3 protein. The table records 5,000 or so distinct CDR3 sequences, 20% to 25% of them present only once. The sequencing sample was made of blood. The receptors were gathered from a human donor with active COVID-19. The CDR3 runs from the conserved cysteine through the conserved F or W. A D gene is named only where the DNA matches it firmly. Size is stated for part of the rows, as once, few or many counts, or as a class when the clone is expanded.

j_gene	abundance	v_gene	d_gene	CDR3aa	CDR3nt
TRBJ2-1	medium-sized	TRBV7-9	-	CASSLRQLTSYNEQFF	TGTGCCAGCAGCCTAAGACAGCTGACCTCCTACAATGAGCAGTTCTTC
TRBJ2-1	-	TRBV19	TRBD2	CASRRTSGRNNEQFF	TGTGCCAGTAGAAGGACTAGCGGGAGGAACAATGAGCAGTTCTTC
TRBJ1-5	medium-sized	TRBV27	TRBD1	CASSLRSTGKDQPQHF	TGTGCCAGCAGTTTAAGGTCGACAGGGAAGGATCAGCCCCAGCATTTT
TRBJ1-5	few	TRBV12-3/TRBV12-4	-	CASRFGQRGQGPQHF	TGTGCCAGCAGATTCGGACAGAGGGGCCAGGGGCCCCAGCATTTT
TRBJ1-1	few	TRBV20-1	TRBD1	CSARDATGQFF	TGCAGTGCTAGAGACGCGACAGGGCAGTTCTTT
TRBJ1-6	medium-sized	TRBV27	-	CASSVQGFNSPLHF	TGTGCCAGCAGTGTACAGGGTTTCAATTCACCCCTCCACTTT
TRBJ2-1	-	TRBV5-1	-	CASSVVNEQFF	TGCGCCAGCAGCGTAGTAAATGAGCAGTTCTTC
TRBJ1-2	medium-sized	TRBV30	TRBD1	CAWHRDRPYGYTF	TGTGCCTGGCACCGGGACAGACCCTATGGCTACACCTTC
TRBJ2-7	-	TRBV12-3/TRBV12-4	TRBD1	CASSSTGDEQYF	TGTGCCAGCAGTTCGACAGGGGACGAGCAGTACTTC
TRBJ2-3	-	TRBV20-1	-	CSARDVQGTDTQYF	TGCAGTGCTAGAGATGTGCAGGGGACAGATACGCAGTATTTT
TRBJ2-1	medium-sized	TRBV6-5	TRBD2	CASSTTSGTSYNEQFF	TGTGCCAGCAGTACTACTAGCGGGACGTCCTACAATGAGCAGTTCTTC
TRBJ1-4	-	TRBV28	-	CASRRANEKLFF	TGTGCCAGCAGAAGGGCTAATGAAAAACTGTTTTTT
TRBJ2-2	large	TRBV29-1	TRBD2	CSVGLAVNTGELFF	TGCAGCGTAGGACTAGCGGTTAACACCGGGGAGCTGTTTTTT
TRBJ1-2	-	TRBV11-1	-	CASSLPPGLDGYTF	TGTGCCAGCAGCTTACCGCCAGGGTTGGATGGCTACACCTTC
TRBJ1-2	medium-sized	TRBV6-5	-	CASRVSWDLSYGYTF	TGTGCCAGCAGGGTCAGCTGGGACCTCTCCTATGGCTACACCTTC
TRBJ2-3	medium-sized	TRBV6-1	-	CASSELDPSTDTQYF	TGTGCCAGCAGTGAATTGGATCCTAGCACAGATACGCAGTATTTT